This T cell receptor beta chain emerged from a study of CD8 T cells in ankylosing spondylitis. The count of this clonotype is one. The V gene's germline CDR1 is SGHVS and CDR2 FNYEAQ. This CDR3 region has 17 residues. The V and J ends lost 2 bases and 0 bases respectively, with 14 bases between them. TCRdb re-called the 5' RACE reads through MiXCR, storing one row per CDR3 protein. The sample lists about 350,000 distinct CDR3 sequences; approximately 20% were seen once. Sequenced input: blood, either unsorted or a sorted T cell fraction (not recorded which). The rearrangement joins TRBV7-6 to TRBJ2-1, with TRBD2 as a possible D gene (5 bases). The TCR was taken from a male donor with ankylosing spondylitis or in good health (not recorded which). The CDR3 region is CASSLFPSPSSYNEQFF. In DNA, the CDR3 is TGTGCCAGCAGCTTATTCCCTAGCCCTAGCTCCTACAATGAGCAGTTCTTC. Based on the CDR3 plus reference TRBV7-6 and TRBJ2-1, the full variable domain is GAGVSQSPRYKVTKRGQDVALRCDPISGHVSLYWYRQALGQGPEFLTYFNYEAQQDKSGLPNDRFSAERPEGSISTLTIQRTEQRDSAMYRCASSLFPSPSSYNEQFFGPGTRLTVL.